These T cell receptor beta chains were read from a single sample in a study. TCRdb reprocessed the 5' RACE reads with MiXCR, giving one entry per CDR3 protein. The table includes 50,000 to 65,000 distinct CDR3 sequences, around 21% detected once. The material sequenced was tumor-infiltrating Tregs sorted from the breast tumor. The origin of the receptors is a female donor with breast cancer. CDR3s include the opening cysteine and the closing phenylalanine or tryptophan. A D gene is named only where the DNA matches it firmly. Rows may omit the clone size; those that give it use once, few, many or a size class.

TRBD1,TRBV20-1,TRBJ2-3,few,CSGPEGGNTDTQYF,TGCAGTGGGCCCGAAGGGGGCAACACAGATACGCAGTATTTT
TRBD1,TRBV7-6,TRBJ2-2,many,CASSPKGQGARETGELFF,TGTGCCAGCAGCCCCAAGGGACAGGGGGCGAGGGAAACCGGGGAGCTGTTTTTT
-,TRBV5-1,TRBJ2-2,-,CASSSRLDPGGELFF,TGCGCCAGCAGCTCCCGACTAGATCCGGGCGGGGAGCTGTTTTTT
TRBD2,TRBV4-1,TRBJ2-3,few,CASSPTGLAGDTQYF,TGCGCCAGCAGCCCAACGGGACTAGCGGGAGATACGCAGTATTTT
TRBD2,TRBV5-1,TRBJ2-1,few,CASSSGTSGYNEQFF,TGCGCCAGCAGCTCCGGGACTAGCGGCTACAATGAGCAGTTCTTC
-,TRBV7-9,TRBJ1-1,few,CASSLVGREAFF,TGTGCCAGCAGCTTAGTTGGCCGTGAAGCTTTCTTT
-,TRBV7-2,TRBJ2-7,-,CASSPQLKIYEQYF,TGTGCCAGCAGCCCCCAACTGAAGATCTACGAGCAGTACTTC
-,TRBV28,TRBJ2-5,many,CASSPWGDQETQYF,TGTGCCAGCAGTCCCTGGGGGGATCAAGAGACCCAGTACTTC
-,TRBV20-1,TRBJ2-3,medium-sized,CSARKTGTDTQYF,TGCAGTGCTAGAAAGACAGGCACAGATACGCAGTATTTT
-,TRBV12-3/TRBV12-4,TRBJ2-7,-,CASSPLRGGEQYF,TGTGCCAGCAGTCCTCTTCGGGGAGGAGAGCAGTACTTC
-,TRBV12-3/TRBV12-4,TRBJ1-1,-,CASSTRVAEASF,TGTGCCAGCAGTACCAGGGTTGCTGAAGCTTCCTTT
-,TRBV12-3/TRBV12-4,TRBJ2-3,-,CASSLQSGWDTQYF,TGTGCCAGCAGTCTTCAAAGCGGGTGGGATACGCAGTATTTT
-,TRBV7-2,TRBJ1-3,-,CASSLPLSGNTICF,TGTGCCAGCAGCTTACCCCTCTCTGGAAACACCATATGTTTT
TRBD1,TRBV7-2,TRBJ2-5,-,CASSLDLNRGQETQYF,TGTGCCAGCAGCTTAGACCTCAACAGGGGACAAGAGACCCAGTACTTC
-,TRBV29-1,TRBJ1-2,many,CSVVQGGGDYGYTF,TGCAGCGTCGTACAGGGAGGGGGGGACTATGGCTACACCTTC
-,TRBV18,TRBJ1-1,few,CASSPLKDTEAFF,TGTGCCAGCTCACCACTCAAGGACACTGAAGCTTTCTTT
-,TRBV29-1,TRBJ2-3,many,CSVGRAVSSTDTQYF,TGCAGCGTTGGTCGGGCAGTGAGTAGCACAGATACGCAGTATTTT
-,TRBV14,TRBJ1-6,medium-sized,CASSQDLSQGSPLHF,TGTGCCAGCAGCCAAGATCTCTCCCAGGGGTCACCCCTCCACTTT
-,TRBV20-1,TRBJ2-7,-,CSATSTSGSYEQYF,TGCAGTGCTACATCAACAAGCGGTTCCTACGAGCAGTACTTC
TRBD1,TRBV5-1,TRBJ1-1,few,CASRTGAGTEAFF,TGCGCCAGCAGGACAGGGGCAGGGACTGAAGCTTTCTTT
-,TRBV28,TRBJ1-1,-,CASRGAPRTKAFF,TGTGCCAGCAGGGGGGCTCCAAGGACAAAAGCTTTCTTT
-,TRBV15,TRBJ2-1,-,CATSREVRREQFF,TGTGCCACCAGCAGAGAGGTCCGACGTGAGCAGTTCTTC
TRBD2,TRBV5-1,TRBJ2-5,medium-sized,CASSREGKTQYF,TGCGCCAGCAGCCGGGAGGGCAAGACCCAGTACTTC
-,TRBV6-1,TRBJ1-5,few,CASSLMGGNSNQPQHF,TGTGCCAGCAGCCTAATGGGGGGGAACAGCAATCAGCCCCAGCATTTT
-,TRBV28,TRBJ1-2,-,CASSLLAEGYTF,TGTGCCAGCAGTTTGTTGGCAGAAGGCTACACCTTC
-,TRBV5-1,TRBJ1-1,few,CASSSITGTTEAFF,TGCGCCAGCAGCTCTATTACAGGGACCACTGAAGCTTTCTTT
TRBD2,TRBV6-1,TRBJ2-1,few,CASSSSGRSDGEQFF,TGTGCCAGTAGTAGTAGCGGGAGGTCGGACGGTGAGCAGTTCTTC
TRBD2,TRBV29-1,TRBJ2-5,few,CSVDSGSMGETQYF,TGCAGCGTCGATAGCGGGAGCATGGGAGAGACCCAGTACTTC
-,TRBV7-8,TRBJ2-5,few,CASSLGSAKETQYF,TGTGCCAGCAGCTTAGGTTCAGCCAAAGAGACCCAGTACTTC
-,TRBV7-2,TRBJ2-5,few,CASTPLGETQYF,TGTGCCAGCACCCCCCTGGGGGAGACCCAGTACTTC
-,TRBV10-3,TRBJ1-2,many,CAISEGGDYGYTF,TGTGCCATCAGTGAGGGGGGAGACTATGGCTACACCTTC
-,TRBV12-3/TRBV12-4,TRBJ1-1,-,CASTLGHRDTEAFF,TGTGCCAGCACCCTGGGGCACCGTGACACTGAAGCTTTCTTT
TRBD1,TRBV20-1,TRBJ1-1,-,CSARVRGNRNTEAFF,TGCAGTGCTAGAGTCAGGGGGAATAGGAACACTGAAGCTTTCTTT
-,TRBV20-1,TRBJ1-1,many,CSARDARAGTEAFF,TGCAGTGCTAGAGACGCCAGGGCAGGCACTGAAGCTTTCTTT
TRBD2,TRBV6-2/TRBV6-3,TRBJ2-3,few,CASSYGAGSTDTQYF,TGTGCCAGCAGTTACGGAGCGGGATCCACAGATACGCAGTATTTT
-,TRBV4-1,TRBJ1-1,few,CASSQLVSGSMNTEAFF,TGCGCCAGCAGCCAACTCGTTTCTGGCAGCATGAACACTGAAGCTTTCTTT
-,TRBV5-1,TRBJ2-3,few,CASSSPTGATDTQYF,TGCGCCAGCAGCTCGCCAACGGGGGCGACAGATACGCAGTATTTT
-,TRBV7-8,TRBJ2-3,few,CASSPILENTDTQYF,TGTGCCAGCAGCCCCATACTCGAAAACACAGATACGCAGTATTTT
-,TRBV12-3/TRBV12-4,TRBJ1-1,few,CASSQGDGGAFF,TGTGCCAGCAGCCAAGGGGATGGCGGAGCTTTCTTT
TRBD1,TRBV20-1,TRBJ1-1,-,CSARDRDRQAFF,TGCAGTGCTAGAGACCGGGACAGGCAAGCTTTCTTT
-,TRBV5-1,TRBJ2-7,once,CASSSRGLYYEQYF,TGCGCCAGCAGCTCCCGGGGCCTGTACTACGAGCAGTACTTC
TRBD1,TRBV7-2,TRBJ1-2,-,CASSRDSFLGWDTF,TGTGCCAGCAGTCGGGACAGCTTCTTAGGGTGGGACACCTTC
TRBD1,TRBV29-1,TRBJ2-3,-,CSVKTGGDTQYF,TGCAGCGTTAAGACAGGGGGGGATACGCAGTATTTT
TRBD1,TRBV5-1,TRBJ2-5,many,CASTGGGETQYF,TGCGCCAGCACAGGGGGCGGTGAGACCCAGTACTTC
TRBD1,TRBV5-1,TRBJ2-2,few,CASSFTGVNTGELFF,TGCGCCAGCAGCTTTACAGGGGTAAACACCGGGGAGCTGTTTTTT
TRBD2,TRBV20-1,TRBJ2-2,few,CSAREGGPVTGELFF,TGCAGTGCTCGCGAGGGAGGGCCCGTCACCGGGGAGCTGTTTTTT
-,TRBV7-3,TRBJ2-2,few,CASSLSTNTGELFF,TGTGCCAGCAGCTTAAGTACGAACACCGGGGAGCTGTTCTTT
TRBD1,TRBV5-1,TRBJ1-2,medium-sized,CASRQGEGYGYTF,TGCGCCAGTAGACAGGGGGAAGGCTATGGCTACACCTTC
-,TRBV10-3,TRBJ2-2,many,CAISVYTNTGELFF,TGTGCCATCAGTGTGTACACAAACACCGGGGAGCTGTTTTTT
TRBD2,TRBV5-1,TRBJ2-2,-,CASSALAGEVGELFF,TGCGCCAGCAGCGCACTAGCGGGAGAGGTTGGGGAGCTGTTTTTT
-,TRBV3-1,TRBJ2-5,-,CASSQDSGTLQETQYF,TGTGCCAGCAGCCAAGATTCCGGGACACTGCAAGAGACCCAGTACTTC
-,TRBV2,TRBJ2-4,few,CASRELRLDVKNIQYF,TGTGCCAGCAGGGAGTTGCGGTTGGATGTCAAAAACATTCAGTACTTC
-,TRBV20-1,TRBJ1-1,few,CSAPPRTLEAFF,TGCAGTGCTCCCCCTCGGACACTGGAAGCTTTCTTT
TRBD1,TRBV7-2,TRBJ2-7,-,CASSLEGTGVEQYF,TGTGCCAGCAGCTTAGAGGGGACAGGGGTCGAGCAGTACTTC
-,TRBV5-1,TRBJ2-1,-,CASSFDTQSYNEQFF,TGCGCCAGCAGCTTCGACACGCAATCCTACAATGAGCAGTTCTTC
-,TRBV12-3/TRBV12-4,TRBJ1-1,-,CASSFEQLYTEAFF,TGTGCCAGCAGTTTCGAACAGTTGTACACTGAAGCTTTCTTT
TRBD1,TRBV5-5,TRBJ2-5,few,CASSLVGTGETQYF,TGTGCCAGCAGCTTGGTTGGGACAGGGGAGACCCAGTACTTC
-,TRBV5-1,TRBJ2-1,few,CASSFEMLQLGDEQFF,TGCGCCAGCAGCTTCGAAATGCTTCAGCTGGGGGATGAGCAGTTCTTC
-,TRBV7-9,TRBJ2-1,few,CASSRGGNEQFF,TGTGCCAGCAGCCGTGGTGGGAATGAGCAGTTCTTC
-,TRBV18,TRBJ1-4,few,CASSPRGPQIGNEKLFF,TGTGCCAGCTCACCGAGGGGACCGCAAATAGGGAATGAAAAACTGTTTTTT